The clone carrying this T cell receptor beta chain was found a few times. The antigen is not known. Germline-derived CDR1 and CDR2 are DFQATT and SNEGSKA (reference sequence). Trimming at V came to 6 bases and at J to 5 bases, leaving 1 base not matched to a gene. The CDR3 extends over 12 amino acids. The data originate from a study of CD8 T cells in ankylosing spondylitis. Whole-study findings and limits: A TCR beta motif of eight highly homologous variants appeared characteristic of ankylosing spondylitis blood.

TCRdb re-analysed the 5' RACE reads in MiXCR, keeping a single row per CDR3 protein. The sample carries fewer than 400,000 distinct CDR3 sequences, approximately 20% recorded once. The chain employs TRBV20-1 and TRBJ2-1; 10 nucleotides align to TRBD1. Sequencing used blood, either unsorted or a sorted T cell fraction (not recorded which). The source is a male donor with ankylosing spondylitis. DNA for the CDR3: TGCAGTGCCGGGACAGGGGACAATGAGCAGTTCTTC. It specifies CSAGTGDNEQFF.